The entry that follows covers one T cell receptor (beta chain) sequence. The record originates from a study of blood T cell repertoires in COVID-19. The wider study: Whether acute or convalescent, the COVID-19 samples came from the United States, Italy and Spain.

In the authors' workflow: Amplification from reference gene primers served as the basis for estimated nucleated cell counts. The assay was immunoSEQ multiplex PCR, and TCRdb's table has in-frame clones only and misses some. Clone size and V and J calls were adopted from that table, with D and trimming inferred from the DNA. The sample yields fewer than 600,000 clones, roughly nine tenths seen once. The CDR3 consists of 15 residues. After removal of 3 bases from V and 8 bases from J, the junction contained 8 bases not matched to a gene. From germline, CDR1 is ENHRY and CDR2 SYGVKD. The specimen was peripheral blood. The genes are TRBV10-3 and TRBJ1-4; 8 bases are shared with TRBD1. This TCR was sampled from a man aged 18 to 29 with COVID-19, enrolled during active disease. Written as DNA, the CDR3 is TGTGCCATCAGTGATTGGGAACAGGGGGGCGAAAAACTGTTTTTT. Translation gives CAISDWEQGGEKLFF.